This T cell receptor beta chain was recorded in a study of cytomegalovirus exposure and HLA in healthy donors. The study's findings and limits: The authors confirmed in vitro that three CMV-associated chains were specific for CMV antigens. According to a subsequent analysis, TCR clusters identified in the first cohort showed a tendency to co-occur across the roughly 110 validation repertoires.

Here immunoSEQ multiplex PCR was the method, and the copy in TCRdb shows in-frame clones only, minus some. This table has 70,000 to 90,000 clones, 85% appearing once. V lost 2 bases and J 1 base, leaving 8 bases between the germline ends. This CDR3 region has 14 residues. CDR1 is SGHDT, CDR2 YYEEEE, per germline. About this clone itself: The antigen is unknown.

The sequence was collected from a man aged 30 to 39 in good health and CMV-seronegative. The genes are TRBV5-6 and TRBJ2-3, with D perhaps TRBD2 (5 bases). Sample: PBMCs. The chain's CDR3 is CASSLGSRTDTQYF. In nucleotides, the CDR3 is TGTGCCAGCAGCTTAGGGAGCCGCACAGATACGCAGTATTTT.